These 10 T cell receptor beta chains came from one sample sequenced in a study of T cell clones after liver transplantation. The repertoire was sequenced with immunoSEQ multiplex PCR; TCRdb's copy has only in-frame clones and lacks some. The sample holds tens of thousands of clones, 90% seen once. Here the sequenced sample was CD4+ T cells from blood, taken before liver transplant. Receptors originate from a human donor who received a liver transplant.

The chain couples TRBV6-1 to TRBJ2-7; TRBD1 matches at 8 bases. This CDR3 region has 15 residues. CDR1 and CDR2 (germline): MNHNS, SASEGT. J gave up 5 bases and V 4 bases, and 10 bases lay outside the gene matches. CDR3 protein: CASSGRRGRLNEQYF. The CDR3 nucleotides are TGTGCCAGCAGTGGGCGCAGGGGGCGCCTCAACGAGCAGTACTTC.

The DNA of the CDR3 is TGTGCCAGCAGTGCGCAGGGACAGTTGCAAGAGACCCAGTACTTC. This translates into CASSAQGQLQETQYF. The chain has TRBV2 and TRBJ2-5, with 7 positions matching TRBD1. Germline V gene sequence: CDR1 SNHLY, CDR2 FYNNEI. The CDR3 sequence is 15 residues long. The junction had 7 bases not matched to a gene; V was cut back by 4 bases and J by 2 bases.

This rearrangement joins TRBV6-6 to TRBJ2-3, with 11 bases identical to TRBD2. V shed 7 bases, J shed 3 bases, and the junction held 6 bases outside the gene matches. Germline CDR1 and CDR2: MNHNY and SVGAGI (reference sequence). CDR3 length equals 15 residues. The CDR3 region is CASINSGRGTDTQYF. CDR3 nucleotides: TGTGCCAGCATTAATAGCGGGAGGGGGACAGATACGCAGTATTTT.

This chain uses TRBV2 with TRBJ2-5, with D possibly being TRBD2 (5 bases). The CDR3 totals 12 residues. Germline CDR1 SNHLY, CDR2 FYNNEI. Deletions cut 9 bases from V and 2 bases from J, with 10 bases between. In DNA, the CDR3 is TGTGCCAGTCGGGGAGATCAAGAGACCCAGTACTTC. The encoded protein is CASRGDQETQYF.

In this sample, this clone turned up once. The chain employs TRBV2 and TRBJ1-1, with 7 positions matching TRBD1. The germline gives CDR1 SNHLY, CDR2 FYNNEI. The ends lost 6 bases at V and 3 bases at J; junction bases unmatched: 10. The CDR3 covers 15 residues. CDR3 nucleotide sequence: TGTGCCAGCAGCGCCCTCGGTACAGGGGACACTGAAGCTTTCTTT. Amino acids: CASSALGTGDTEAFF.

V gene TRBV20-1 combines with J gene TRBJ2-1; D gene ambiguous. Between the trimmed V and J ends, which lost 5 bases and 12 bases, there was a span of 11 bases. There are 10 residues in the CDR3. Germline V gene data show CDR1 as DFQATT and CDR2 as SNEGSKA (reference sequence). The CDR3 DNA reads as TGCAGTGCTGGTAGGGCCTTGCAGTTCTTC. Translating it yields CSAGRALQFF.

The chain's CDR3 is CASVQAVGPTDTQYF. The CDR3, as DNA: TGTGCCAGTGTACAGGCCGTGGGGCCCACAGATACGCAGTATTTT. The chain couples TRBV6-1 to TRBJ2-3; TRBD1 might be the D (5 bases). In germline, CDR1 is MNHNS, CDR2 SASEGT. The CDR3 is 15 amino acids. V was trimmed by 9 bases and J by 2 bases, leaving 18 bases between them.

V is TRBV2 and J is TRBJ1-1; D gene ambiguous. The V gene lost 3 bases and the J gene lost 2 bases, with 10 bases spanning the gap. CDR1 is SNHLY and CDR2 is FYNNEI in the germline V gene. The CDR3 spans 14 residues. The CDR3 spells CASSEGRKNTEAFF. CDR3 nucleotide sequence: TGTGCCAGCAGTGAGGGCAGGAAAAACACTGAAGCTTTCTTT.

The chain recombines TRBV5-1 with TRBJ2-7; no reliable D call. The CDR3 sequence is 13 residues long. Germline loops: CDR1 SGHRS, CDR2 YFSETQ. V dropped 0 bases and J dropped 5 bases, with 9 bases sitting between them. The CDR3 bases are TGCGCCAGCAGCTTGGGGACGGCCGACGAGCAGTACTTC. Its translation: CASSLGTADEQYF.

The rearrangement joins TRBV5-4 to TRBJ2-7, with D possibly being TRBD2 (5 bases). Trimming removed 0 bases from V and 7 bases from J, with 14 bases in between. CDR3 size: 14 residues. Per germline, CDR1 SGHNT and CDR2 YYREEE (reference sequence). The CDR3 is CASSLAGGRGEQYF. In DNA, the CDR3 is TGTGCCAGCAGCTTGGCCGGAGGTCGCGGGGAGCAGTACTTC.